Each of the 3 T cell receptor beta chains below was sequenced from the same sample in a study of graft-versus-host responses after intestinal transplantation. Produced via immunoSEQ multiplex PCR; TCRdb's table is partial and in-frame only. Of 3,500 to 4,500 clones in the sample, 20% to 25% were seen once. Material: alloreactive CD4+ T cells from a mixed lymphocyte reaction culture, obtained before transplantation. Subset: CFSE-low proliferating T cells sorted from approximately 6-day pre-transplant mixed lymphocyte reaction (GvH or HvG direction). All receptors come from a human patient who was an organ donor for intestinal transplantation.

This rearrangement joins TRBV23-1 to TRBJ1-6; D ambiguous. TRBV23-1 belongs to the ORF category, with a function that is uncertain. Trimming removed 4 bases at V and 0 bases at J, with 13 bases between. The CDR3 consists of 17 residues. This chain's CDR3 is CASSPLKRDSYNSPLHF. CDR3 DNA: TGCGCCAGCAGTCCGCTGAAGAGGGACTCCTATAATTCACCCCTCCACTTT.

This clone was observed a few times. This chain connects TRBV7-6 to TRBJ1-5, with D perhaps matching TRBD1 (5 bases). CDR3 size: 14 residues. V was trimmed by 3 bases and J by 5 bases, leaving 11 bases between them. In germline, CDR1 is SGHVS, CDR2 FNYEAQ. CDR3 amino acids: CASSFVTGDQPQHF. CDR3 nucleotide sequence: TGTGCCAGCAGCTTCGTAACAGGCGATCAGCCCCAGCATTTT.

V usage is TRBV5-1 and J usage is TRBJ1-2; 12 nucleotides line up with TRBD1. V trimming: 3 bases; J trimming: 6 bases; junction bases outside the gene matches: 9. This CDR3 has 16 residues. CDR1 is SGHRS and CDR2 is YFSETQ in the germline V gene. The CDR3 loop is CASSSPTGQGANGYTF. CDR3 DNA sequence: TGCGCCAGCAGCTCCCCCACGGGACAGGGGGCGAATGGCTACACCTTC.